This T cell receptor (beta chain) came from a study of blood T cell repertoires in COVID-19. Profiling relied on immunoSEQ multiplex PCR, and the TCRdb table lists in-frame clones only, not all of them. Among around 92,000 clones, roughly 83% were seen once, and the ten largest hold 20% to 30%. The source material was peripheral blood. The clonotype comes from a human donor in a cohort sampled during active COVID-19.

CDR3 bases: TGTGCCAGCAGCTTAGCCTCGACTAGCGGGAGGTACTCCTACAATGAGCAGTTCTTC. The encoded protein is CASSLASTSGRYSYNEQFF. This chain connects TRBV7-2 to TRBJ2-1; 13 bases line up with TRBD2. Germline lookup yields CDR1 SGHTA and CDR2 FQGNSA. The length of the CDR3 is 19 residues. The trim removed 0 bases at V and 0 bases at J, leaving 5 bases unmatched.